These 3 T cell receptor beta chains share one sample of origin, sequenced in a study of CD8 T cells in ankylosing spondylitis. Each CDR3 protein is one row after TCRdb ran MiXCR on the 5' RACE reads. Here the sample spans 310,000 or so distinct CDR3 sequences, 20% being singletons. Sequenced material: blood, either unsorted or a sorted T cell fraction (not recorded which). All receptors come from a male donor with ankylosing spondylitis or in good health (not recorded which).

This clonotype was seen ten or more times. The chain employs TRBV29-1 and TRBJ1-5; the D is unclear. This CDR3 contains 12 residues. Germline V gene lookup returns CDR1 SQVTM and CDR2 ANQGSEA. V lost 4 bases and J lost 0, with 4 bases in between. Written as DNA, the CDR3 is TGCAGCGTTGGGGGTAGCAATCAGCCCCAGCATTTT. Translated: CSVGGSNQPQHF.

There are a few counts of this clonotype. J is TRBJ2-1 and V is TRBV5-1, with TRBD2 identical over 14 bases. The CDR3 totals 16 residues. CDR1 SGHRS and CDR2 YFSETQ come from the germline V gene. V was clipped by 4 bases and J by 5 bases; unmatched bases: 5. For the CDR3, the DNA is TGCGCCAGCAGCACCAGACTAGCGGGAGGGGACAATGAGCAGTTCTTC. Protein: CASSTRLAGGDNEQFF.

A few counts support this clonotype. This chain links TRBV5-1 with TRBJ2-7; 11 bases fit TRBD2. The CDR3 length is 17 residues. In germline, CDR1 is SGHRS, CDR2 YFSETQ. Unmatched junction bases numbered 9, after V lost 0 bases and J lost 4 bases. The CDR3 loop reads CASSLGLAGSQGYEQYV. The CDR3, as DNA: TGCGCCAGCAGCTTGGGACTAGCGGGATCTCAAGGGTACGAGCAGTACGTC.